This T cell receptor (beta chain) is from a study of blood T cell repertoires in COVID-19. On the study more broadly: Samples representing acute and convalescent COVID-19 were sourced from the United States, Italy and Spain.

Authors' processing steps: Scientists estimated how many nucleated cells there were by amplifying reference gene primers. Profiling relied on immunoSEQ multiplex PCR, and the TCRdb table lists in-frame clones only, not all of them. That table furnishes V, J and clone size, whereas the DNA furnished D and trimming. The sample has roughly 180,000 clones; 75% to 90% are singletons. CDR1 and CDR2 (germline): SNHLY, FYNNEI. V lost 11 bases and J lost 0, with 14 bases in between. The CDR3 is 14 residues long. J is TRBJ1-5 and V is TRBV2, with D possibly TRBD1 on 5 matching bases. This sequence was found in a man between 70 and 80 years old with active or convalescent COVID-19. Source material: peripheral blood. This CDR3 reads CASEGGDSNQPQHF. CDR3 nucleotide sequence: TGTGCCTCAGAGGGAGGGGATAGCAATCAGCCCCAGCATTTT. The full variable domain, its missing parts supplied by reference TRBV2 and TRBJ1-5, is EPEVTQTPSHQVTQMGQEVILRCVPISNHLYFYWYRQILGQKVEFLVSFYNNEISEKSEIFDDQFSVERPDGSNFTLKIRSTKLEDSAMYFCASEGGDSNQPQHFGDGTRLSIL.